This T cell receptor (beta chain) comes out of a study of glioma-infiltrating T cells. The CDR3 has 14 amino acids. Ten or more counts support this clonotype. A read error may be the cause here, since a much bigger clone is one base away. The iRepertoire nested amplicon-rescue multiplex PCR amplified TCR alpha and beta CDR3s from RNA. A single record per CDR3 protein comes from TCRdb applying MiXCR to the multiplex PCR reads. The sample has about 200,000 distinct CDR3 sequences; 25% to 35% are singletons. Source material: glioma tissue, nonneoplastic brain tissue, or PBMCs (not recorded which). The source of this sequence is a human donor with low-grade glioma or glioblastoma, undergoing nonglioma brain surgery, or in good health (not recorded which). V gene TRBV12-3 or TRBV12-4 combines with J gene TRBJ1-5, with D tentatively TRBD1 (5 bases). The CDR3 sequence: CANSPSGWDQPQHF. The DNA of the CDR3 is TGTGCCAACAGTCCTTCAGGGTGGGATCAGCCCCAGCATTTT.